This TCR beta chain was recovered during a study of T cells in pancreatic ductal adenocarcinoma. Study-level points and caveats: Tumor and blood clonality did not differ significantly, about 0.12 versus 0.079. The resected cohort was biased toward the minority with early-stage disease.

Clones were sequenced by immunoSEQ multiplex PCR, and TCRdb holds only the in-frame ones, with some missing. Of 4,500 to 5,000 clones in the sample, 65% to 80% are singletons; the top ten hold roughly 8%. Turning to this clone: Antigen specificity is unknown.

Selected pancreatic ductal adenocarcinoma patients had undergone surgery without neoadjuvant therapy. The TCR comes from a human donor with pancreatic ductal adenocarcinoma. The donor label of this sample is uncertain. The sample consisted of pancreatic tumor tissue.

CDR3 DNA: TGTGCCAGCAGCGCGGGACCGGGACAGGGGTTAGCTAACTATGGCTACACCTTC. Amino acids: CASSAGPGQGLANYGYTF. This sequence joins TRBV9 and TRBJ1-2, with 10 nucleotides matching TRBD1. Germline trimming cut 3 bases from V and 0 bases from J; bases unmatched to any gene: 11. CDR1 is SGDLS, CDR2 YYNGEE, per germline. The CDR3 is 18 residues long.